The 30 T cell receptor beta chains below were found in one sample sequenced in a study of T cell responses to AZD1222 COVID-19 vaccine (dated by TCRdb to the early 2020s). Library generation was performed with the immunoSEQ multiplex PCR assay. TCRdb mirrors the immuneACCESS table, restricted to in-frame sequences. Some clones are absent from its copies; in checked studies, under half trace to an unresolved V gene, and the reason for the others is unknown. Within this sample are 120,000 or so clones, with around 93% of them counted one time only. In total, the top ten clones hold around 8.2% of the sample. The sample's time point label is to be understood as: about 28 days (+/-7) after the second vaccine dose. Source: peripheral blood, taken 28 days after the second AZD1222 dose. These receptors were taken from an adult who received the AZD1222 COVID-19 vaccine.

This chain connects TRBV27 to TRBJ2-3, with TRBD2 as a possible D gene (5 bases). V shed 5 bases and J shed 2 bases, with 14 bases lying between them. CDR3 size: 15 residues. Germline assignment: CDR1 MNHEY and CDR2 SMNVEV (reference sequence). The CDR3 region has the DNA TGTGCCAGCAGTAACCTAGCCCGAACCACAGATACGCAGTATTTT. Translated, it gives CASSNLARTTDTQYF.

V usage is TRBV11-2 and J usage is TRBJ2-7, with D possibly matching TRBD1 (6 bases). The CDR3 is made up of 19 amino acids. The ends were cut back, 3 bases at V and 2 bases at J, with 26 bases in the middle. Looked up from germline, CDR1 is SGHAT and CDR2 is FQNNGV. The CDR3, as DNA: TGTGCCAGCAGCTTCCTTCGCCTTTTGCCGGGACAAAGTACCTACGAGCAGTACTTC. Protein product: CASSFLRLLPGQSTYEQYF. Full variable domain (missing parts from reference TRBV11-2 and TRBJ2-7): EAGVAQSPRYKIIEKRQSVAFWCNPISGHATLYWYQQILGQGPKLLIQFQNNGVVDDSQLPKDRFSAERLKGVDSTLKIQPAKLEDSAVYLCASSFLRLLPGQSTYEQYFGPGTRLTVT.

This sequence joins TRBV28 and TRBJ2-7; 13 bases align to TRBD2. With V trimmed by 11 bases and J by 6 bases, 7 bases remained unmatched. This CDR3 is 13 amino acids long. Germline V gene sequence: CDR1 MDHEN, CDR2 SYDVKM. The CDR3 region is CAAYGLAGAEQYF. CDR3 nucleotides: TGTGCCGCCTACGGACTAGCGGGAGCCGAGCAGTACTTC.

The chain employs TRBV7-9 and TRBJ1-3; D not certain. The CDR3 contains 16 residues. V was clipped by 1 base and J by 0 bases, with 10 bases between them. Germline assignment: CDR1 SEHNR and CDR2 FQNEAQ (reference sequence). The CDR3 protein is CASSLVGQSSGNTIYF. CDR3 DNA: TGTGCCAGCAGCTTAGTCGGGCAGAGCTCTGGAAACACCATATATTTT.

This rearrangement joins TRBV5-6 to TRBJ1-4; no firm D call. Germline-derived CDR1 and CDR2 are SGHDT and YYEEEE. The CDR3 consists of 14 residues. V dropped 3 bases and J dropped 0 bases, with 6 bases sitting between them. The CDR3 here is CASSSYATNEKLFF. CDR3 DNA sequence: TGTGCCAGCAGCTCATATGCAACTAATGAAAAACTGTTTTTT.

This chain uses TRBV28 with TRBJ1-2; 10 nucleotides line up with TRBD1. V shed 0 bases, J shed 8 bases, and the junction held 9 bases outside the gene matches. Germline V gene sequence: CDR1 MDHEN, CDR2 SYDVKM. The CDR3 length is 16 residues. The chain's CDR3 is CASSLWRTGGARGYTF. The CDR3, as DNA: TGTGCCAGCAGTTTATGGAGGACAGGGGGTGCTAGAGGCTACACCTTC.

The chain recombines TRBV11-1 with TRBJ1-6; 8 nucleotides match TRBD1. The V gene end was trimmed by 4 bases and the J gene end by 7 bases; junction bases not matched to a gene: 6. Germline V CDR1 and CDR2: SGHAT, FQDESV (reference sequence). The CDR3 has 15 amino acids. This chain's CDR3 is CASSYETGANSPLHF. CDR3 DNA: TGTGCCAGCAGCTACGAGACAGGGGCGAATTCACCCCTCCACTTT.

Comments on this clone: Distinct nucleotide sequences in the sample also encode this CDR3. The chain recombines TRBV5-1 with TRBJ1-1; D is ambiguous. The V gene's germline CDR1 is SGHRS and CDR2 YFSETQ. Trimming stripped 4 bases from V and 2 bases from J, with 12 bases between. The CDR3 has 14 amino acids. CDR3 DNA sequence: TGCGCCAGCAGCCTCGACGGTCTAAACACTGAAGCTTTCTTT. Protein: CASSLDGLNTEAFF.

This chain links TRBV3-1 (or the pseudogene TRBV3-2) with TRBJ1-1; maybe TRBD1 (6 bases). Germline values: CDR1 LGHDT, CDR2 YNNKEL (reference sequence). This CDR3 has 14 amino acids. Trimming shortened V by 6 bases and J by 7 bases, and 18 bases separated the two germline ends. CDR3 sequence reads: CASSRQQGWVEAFF. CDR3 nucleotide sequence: TGTGCCAGCAGTAGGCAACAGGGTTGGGTTGAAGCTTTCTTT.

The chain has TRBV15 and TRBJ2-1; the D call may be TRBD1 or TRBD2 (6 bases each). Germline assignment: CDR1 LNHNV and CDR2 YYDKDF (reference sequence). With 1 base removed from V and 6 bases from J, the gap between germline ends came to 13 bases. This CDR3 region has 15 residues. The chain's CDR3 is CATSRVGGLSNEQFF. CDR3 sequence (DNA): TGTGCCACCAGCAGAGTAGGGGGGCTGAGCAATGAGCAGTTCTTC.

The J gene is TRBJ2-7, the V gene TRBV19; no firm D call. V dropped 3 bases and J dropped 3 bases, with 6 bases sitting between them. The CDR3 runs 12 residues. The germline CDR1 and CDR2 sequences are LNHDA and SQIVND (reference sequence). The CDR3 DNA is TGTGCCAGTAGTATGGGCAGCTACGAGCAGTACTTC. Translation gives CASSMGSYEQYF.

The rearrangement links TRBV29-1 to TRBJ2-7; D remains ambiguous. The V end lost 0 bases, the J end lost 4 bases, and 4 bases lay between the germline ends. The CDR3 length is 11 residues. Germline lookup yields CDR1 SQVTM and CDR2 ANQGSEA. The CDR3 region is CSVEDRYEQYF. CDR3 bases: TGCAGCGTTGAAGACAGGTACGAGCAGTACTTC.

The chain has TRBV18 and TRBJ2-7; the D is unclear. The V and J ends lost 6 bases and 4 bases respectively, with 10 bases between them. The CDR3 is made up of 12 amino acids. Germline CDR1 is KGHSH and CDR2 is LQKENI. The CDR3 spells CASSYELYEQYF. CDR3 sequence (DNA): TGTGCCAGCTCGTACGAACTTTACGAGCAGTACTTC.

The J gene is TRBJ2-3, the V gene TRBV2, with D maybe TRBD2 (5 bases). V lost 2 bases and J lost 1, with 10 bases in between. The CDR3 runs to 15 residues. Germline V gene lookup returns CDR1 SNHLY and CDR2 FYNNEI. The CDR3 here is CASSELLGGTDTQYF. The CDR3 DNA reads TGTGCCAGCAGTGAATTATTGGGAGGCACAGATACGCAGTATTTT.

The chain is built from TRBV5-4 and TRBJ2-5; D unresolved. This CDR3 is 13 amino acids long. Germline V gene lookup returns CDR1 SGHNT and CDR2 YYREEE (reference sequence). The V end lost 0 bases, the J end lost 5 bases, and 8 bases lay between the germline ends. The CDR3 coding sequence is TGTGCCAGCAGCTTGGGGCCCAGGGAGACCCAGTACTTC. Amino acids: CASSLGPRETQYF. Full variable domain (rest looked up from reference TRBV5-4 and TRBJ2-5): ETGVTQSPTHLIKTRGQQVTLRCSSQSGHNTVSWYQQALGQGPQFIFQYYREEENGRGNFPPRFSGLQFPNYSSELNVNALELDDSALYLCASSLGPRETQYFGPGTRLLVL.

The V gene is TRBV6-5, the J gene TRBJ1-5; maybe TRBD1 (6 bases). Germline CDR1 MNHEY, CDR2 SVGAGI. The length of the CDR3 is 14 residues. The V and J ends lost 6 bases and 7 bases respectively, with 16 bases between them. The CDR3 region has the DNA TGTGCCAGCAGCTACAGGGACGCGGGGCAGCCCCAGCATTTT. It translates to CASSYRDAGQPQHF.

The CDR3 here is CASFGGPRVTGELFF. For the CDR3, the DNA is TGTGCCAGCTTTGGGGGCCCCCGGGTCACCGGGGAGCTGTTTTTT. This sequence joins TRBV28 and TRBJ2-2; TRBD1 is a possible D gene (6 bases). Looked up from germline, CDR1 is MDHEN and CDR2 is SYDVKM. With 8 bases removed from V and 4 bases from J, the gap between germline ends came to 17 bases. The CDR3 totals 15 residues.

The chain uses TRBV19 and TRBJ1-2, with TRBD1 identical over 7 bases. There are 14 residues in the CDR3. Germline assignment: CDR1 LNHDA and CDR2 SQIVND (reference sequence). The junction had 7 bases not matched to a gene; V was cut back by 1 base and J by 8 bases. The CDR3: CASSIGGGAGGYTF. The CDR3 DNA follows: TGTGCCAGTAGTATAGGAGGGGGCGCAGGAGGCTACACCTTC. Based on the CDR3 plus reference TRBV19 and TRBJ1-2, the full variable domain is DGGITQSPKYLFRKEGQNVTLSCEQNLNHDAMYWYRQDPGQGLRLIYYSQIVNDFQKGDIAEGYSVSREKKESFPLTVTSAQKNPTAFYLCASSIGGGAGGYTFGSGTRLTVV.

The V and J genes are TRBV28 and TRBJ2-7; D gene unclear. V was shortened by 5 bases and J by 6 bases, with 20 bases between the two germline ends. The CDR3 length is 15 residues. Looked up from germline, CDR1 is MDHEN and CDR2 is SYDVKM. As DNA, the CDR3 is TGTGCCAGCAGTCCGCCCTTACGGGTCGTGGGCGAGCAGTACTTC. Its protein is CASSPPLRVVGEQYF.

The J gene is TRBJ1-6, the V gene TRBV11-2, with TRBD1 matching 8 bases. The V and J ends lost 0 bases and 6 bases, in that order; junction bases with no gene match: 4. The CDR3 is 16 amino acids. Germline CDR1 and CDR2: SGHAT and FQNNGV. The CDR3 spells CASSLDPGQGNSPLHF. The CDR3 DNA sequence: TGTGCCAGCAGCTTAGACCCCGGACAGGGTAATTCACCCCTCCACTTT.

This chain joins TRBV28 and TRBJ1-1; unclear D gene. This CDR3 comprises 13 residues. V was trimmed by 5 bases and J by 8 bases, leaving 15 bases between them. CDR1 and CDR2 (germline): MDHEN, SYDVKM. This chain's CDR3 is CASSPLVFREAFF. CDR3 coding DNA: TGTGCCAGCAGTCCCCTGGTCTTCAGGGAAGCTTTCTTT.

This CDR3 is CASSDYGYTF. CDR3 DNA sequence: TGTGCCAGCTCGGACTATGGCTACACCTTC. This sequence joins TRBV6-5 and TRBJ1-2; D remains unclear. Trimming cost V 8 bases and J 3 bases, with 4 bases left between them. This CDR3 is built from 10 residues. The V gene's germline CDR1 is MNHEY and CDR2 SVGAGI.

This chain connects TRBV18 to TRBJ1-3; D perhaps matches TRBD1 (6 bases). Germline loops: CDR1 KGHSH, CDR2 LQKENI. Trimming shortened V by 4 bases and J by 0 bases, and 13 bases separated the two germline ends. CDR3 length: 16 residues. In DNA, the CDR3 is TGTGCCAGCTCACAAAACCTGGACAGCTCTGGAAACACCATATATTTT. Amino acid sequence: CASSQNLDSSGNTIYF.

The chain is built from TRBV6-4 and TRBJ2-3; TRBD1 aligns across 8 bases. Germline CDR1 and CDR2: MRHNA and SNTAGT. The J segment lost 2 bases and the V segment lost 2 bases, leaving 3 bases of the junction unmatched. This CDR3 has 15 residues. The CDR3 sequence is CASSDGQGATDTQYF. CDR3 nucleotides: TGTGCCAGCAGTGACGGACAGGGCGCCACAGATACGCAGTATTTT.

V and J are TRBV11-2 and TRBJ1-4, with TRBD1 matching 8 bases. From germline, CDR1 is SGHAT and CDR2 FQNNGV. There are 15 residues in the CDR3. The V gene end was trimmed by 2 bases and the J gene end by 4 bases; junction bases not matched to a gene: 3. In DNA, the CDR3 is TGTGCCAGCAGCTTATTAGGACAGGGTAATGAAAAACTGTTTTTT. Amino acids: CASSLLGQGNEKLFF.

The CDR3 is CSVGGGTYGTEAFF. The DNA for the CDR3 is TGCAGCGTTGGGGGCGGGACATATGGAACTGAAGCTTTCTTT. The chain combines TRBV29-1 with TRBJ1-1, with D perhaps matching TRBD1 (6 bases). V lost 4 bases and J lost 5, with 17 bases in between. This CDR3 has 14 residues. Germline-derived CDR1 and CDR2 are SQVTM and ANQGSEA.

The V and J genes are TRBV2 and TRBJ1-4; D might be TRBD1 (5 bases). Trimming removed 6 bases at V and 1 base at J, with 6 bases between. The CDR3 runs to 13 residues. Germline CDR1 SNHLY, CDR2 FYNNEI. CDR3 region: CASRGQTNEKLFF. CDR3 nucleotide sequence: TGTGCCAGCAGGGGGCAAACTAATGAAAAACTGTTTTTT.

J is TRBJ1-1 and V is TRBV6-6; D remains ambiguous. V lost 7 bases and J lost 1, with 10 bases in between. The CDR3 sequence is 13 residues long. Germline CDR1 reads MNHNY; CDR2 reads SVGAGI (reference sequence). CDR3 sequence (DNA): TGTGCCAGCACTCTGGGGAAGAACACTGAAGCTTTCTTT. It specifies CASTLGKNTEAFF.

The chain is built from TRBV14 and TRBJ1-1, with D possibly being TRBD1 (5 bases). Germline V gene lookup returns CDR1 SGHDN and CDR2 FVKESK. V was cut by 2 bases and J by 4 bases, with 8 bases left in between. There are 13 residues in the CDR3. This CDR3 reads CASSQQGATEAFF. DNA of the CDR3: TGTGCCAGCAGCCAACAGGGCGCCACTGAAGCTTTCTTT.

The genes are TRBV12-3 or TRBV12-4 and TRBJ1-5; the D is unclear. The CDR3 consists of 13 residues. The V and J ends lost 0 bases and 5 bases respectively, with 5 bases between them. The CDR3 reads CASSLAFYQPQHF. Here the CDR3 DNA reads TGTGCCAGCAGTTTAGCGTTTTATCAGCCCCAGCATTTT.